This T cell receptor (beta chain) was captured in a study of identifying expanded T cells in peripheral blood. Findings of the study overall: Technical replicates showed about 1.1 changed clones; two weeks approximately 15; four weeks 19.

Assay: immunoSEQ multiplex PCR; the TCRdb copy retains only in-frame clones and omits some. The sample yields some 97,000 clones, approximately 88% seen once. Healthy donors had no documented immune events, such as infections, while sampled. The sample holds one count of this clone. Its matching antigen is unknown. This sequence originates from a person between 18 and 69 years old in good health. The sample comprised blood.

The CDR3 DNA follows: TGTGCCAGCAGCTTAGCCGGGACAGCTACGATCTGGGGCTACACCTTC. Encoded protein: CASSLAGTATIWGYTF. The chain joins TRBV11-2 to TRBJ1-2; 7 positions agree with TRBD1. CDR3 size: 16 residues. V gave up 1 base and J gave up 8 bases; unmatched junction bases: 13. The germline V gene encodes CDR1 SGHAT and CDR2 FQNNGV. Based on the CDR3 plus reference TRBV11-2 and TRBJ1-2, the full variable domain is EAGVAQSPRYKIIEKRQSVAFWCNPISGHATLYWYQQILGQGPKLLIQFQNNGVVDDSQLPKDRFSAERLKGVDSTLKIQPAKLEDSAVYLCASSLAGTATIWGYTFGSGTRLTVV.